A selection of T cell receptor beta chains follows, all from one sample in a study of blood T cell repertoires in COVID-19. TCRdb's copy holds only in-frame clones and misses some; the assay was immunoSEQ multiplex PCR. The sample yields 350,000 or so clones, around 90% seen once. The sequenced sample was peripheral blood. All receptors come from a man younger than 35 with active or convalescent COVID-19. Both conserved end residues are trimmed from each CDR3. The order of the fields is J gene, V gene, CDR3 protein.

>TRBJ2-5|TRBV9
ASSVGLAGGSQETQY
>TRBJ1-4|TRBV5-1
ASSATGATEKLF
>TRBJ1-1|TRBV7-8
ASRNYQGSTEAF
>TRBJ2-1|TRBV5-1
ASSPTSGGTRYNEQF
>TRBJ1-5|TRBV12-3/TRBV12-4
ASSFLNQPQH
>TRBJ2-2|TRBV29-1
SVELAGGYTGELF
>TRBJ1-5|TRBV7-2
ASSSDYYSNQPQH
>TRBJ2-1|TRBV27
ASSLYGISSYNEQF
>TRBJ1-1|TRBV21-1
ASSKQGTEAF
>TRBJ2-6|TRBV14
ASSQTGTSFTGANVLT
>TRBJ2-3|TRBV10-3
AISATSGHTDTQY
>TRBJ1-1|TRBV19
ASSIAPHVTEAF
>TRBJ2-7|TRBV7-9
ASSLEGVEQY
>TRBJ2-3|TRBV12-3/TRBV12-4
ASSSGGTDTQY
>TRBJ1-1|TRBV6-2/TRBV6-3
ASSLGQKNTEAF
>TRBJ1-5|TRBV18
ASHRGGDQPQH
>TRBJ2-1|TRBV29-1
SVLAGGLNNEQF
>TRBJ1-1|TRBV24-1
ATSENILGVGAF
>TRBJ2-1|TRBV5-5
ASSRTRTGGTYNEQF
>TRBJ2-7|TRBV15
ATSRPGLTGDTYEQY
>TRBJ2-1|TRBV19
ASAGSYGAGAPSTYNEQF
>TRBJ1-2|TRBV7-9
ASRSTGYYGYT
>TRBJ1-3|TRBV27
ASSSRSSGNTIY
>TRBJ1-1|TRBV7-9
ASSLQGAAEAF
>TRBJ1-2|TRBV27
ASLSRVYGGYT
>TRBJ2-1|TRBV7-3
ASSSGTGGSSYNEQF
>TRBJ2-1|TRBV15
ATSRDDRGLAGFEQF
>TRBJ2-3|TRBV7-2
ASSLARADTQY
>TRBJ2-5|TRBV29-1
SVPLAGIQETQY
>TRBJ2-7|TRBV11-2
ASSRDFSYEQY
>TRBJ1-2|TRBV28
ASSLPATANYGYT
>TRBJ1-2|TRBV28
ASSFPGQGQGYT
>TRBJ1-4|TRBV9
ASSGVRQGEKEKLF
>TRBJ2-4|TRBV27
ASSFSGTGGVKNIQY
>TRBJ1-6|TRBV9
ASRGDPGQHNSPLH
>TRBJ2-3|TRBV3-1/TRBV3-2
ASTPGRGGDTQY
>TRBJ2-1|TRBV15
ATKLELTFASDYNEQF
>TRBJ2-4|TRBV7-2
ASSFPSTGRGTKNIQY
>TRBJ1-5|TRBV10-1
ASSEFFRDPINWPQH
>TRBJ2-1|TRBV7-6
ASSKAGSGGYNEQF
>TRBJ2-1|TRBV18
ASSPNLAGALNEQF
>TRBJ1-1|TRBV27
ASSYGRVNTEAF
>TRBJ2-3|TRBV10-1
ASSEATSGPSTDTQY
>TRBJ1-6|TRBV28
ASSLIGGGNSPLH
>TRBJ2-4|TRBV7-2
ASSPFTGILAKNIQY
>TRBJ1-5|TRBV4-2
ASSQDRGGQPQH
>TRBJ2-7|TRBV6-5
ASSYSNRVGYEQY
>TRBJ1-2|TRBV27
ASRGTGEAGGYT
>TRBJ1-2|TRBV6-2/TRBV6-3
ASSRDSSNYGYT
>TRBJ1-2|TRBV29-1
SYPDRLGGYT
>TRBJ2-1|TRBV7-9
ASSFAGGVNEQF
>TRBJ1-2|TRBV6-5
ASMGGFGRGYT
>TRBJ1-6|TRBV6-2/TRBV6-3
ASSYTGLDSPLH
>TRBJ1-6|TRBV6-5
ASSYQGAVSPLH
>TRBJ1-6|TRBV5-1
ASSTERYNSPLH
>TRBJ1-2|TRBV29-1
SVRQGNGYT
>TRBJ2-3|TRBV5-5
ASSQLWGPSGGPDTQY
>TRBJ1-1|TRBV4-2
ASSQDVQGGAF